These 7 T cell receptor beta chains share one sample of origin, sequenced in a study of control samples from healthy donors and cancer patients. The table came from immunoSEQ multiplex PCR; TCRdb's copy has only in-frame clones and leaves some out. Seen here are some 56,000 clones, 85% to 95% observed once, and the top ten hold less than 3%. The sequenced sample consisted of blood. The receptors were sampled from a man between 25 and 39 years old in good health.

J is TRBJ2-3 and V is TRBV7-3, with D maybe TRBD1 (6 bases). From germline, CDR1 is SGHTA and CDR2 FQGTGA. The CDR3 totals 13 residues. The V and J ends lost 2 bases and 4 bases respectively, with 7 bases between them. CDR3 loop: CASSLGGPDTQYF. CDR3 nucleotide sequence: TGTGCCAGCAGCTTAGGGGGCCCAGATACGCAGTATTTT.

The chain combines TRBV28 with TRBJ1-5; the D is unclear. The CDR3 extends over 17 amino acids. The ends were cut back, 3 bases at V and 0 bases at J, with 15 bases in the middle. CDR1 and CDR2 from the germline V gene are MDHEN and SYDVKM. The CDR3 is CASSFLDFPLSNQPQHF. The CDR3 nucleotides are TGTGCCAGCAGTTTCTTGGACTTCCCGCTTAGCAATCAGCCCCAGCATTTT.

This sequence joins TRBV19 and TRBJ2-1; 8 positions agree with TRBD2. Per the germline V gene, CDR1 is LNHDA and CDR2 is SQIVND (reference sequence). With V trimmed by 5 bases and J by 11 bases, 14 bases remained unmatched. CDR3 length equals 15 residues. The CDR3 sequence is CASSPGGVTSGQQFF. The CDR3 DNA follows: TGTGCCAGTAGTCCGGGAGGGGTAACTAGCGGTCAGCAGTTCTTC.

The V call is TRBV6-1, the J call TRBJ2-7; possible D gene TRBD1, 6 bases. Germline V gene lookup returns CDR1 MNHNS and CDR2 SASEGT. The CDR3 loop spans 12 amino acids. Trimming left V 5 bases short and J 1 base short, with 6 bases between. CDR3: CASSTGSYEQYF. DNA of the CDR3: TGTGCCAGCAGTACAGGGTCCTACGAGCAGTACTTC.

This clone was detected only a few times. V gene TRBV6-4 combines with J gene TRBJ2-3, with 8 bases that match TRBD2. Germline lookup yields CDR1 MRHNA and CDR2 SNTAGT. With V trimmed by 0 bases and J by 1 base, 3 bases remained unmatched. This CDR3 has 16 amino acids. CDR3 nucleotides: TGTGCCAGCAGTGACTCCAGCGGGAGTGGCACAGATACGCAGTATTTT. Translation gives CASSDSSGSGTDTQYF.

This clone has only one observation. CDR3 amino acids: CASSLDLAGGNEQFF. DNA of the CDR3: TGCGCCAGCAGCTTGGATCTAGCGGGAGGCAATGAGCAGTTCTTC. This chain uses TRBV5-1 with TRBJ2-1, with 11 nucleotides matching TRBD2. CDR3 length: 15 residues. Unmatched junction bases numbered 2, after V lost 0 bases and J lost 6 bases. Germline lookup yields CDR1 SGHRS and CDR2 YFSETQ.

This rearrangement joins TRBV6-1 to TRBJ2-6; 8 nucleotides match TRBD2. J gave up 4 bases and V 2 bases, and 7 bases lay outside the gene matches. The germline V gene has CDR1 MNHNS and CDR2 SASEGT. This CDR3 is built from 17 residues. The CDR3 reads CASSEPPGGGGANVLTF. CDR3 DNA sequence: TGTGCCAGCAGTGAACCCCCGGGGGGGGGCGGGGCCAACGTCCTGACTTTC.